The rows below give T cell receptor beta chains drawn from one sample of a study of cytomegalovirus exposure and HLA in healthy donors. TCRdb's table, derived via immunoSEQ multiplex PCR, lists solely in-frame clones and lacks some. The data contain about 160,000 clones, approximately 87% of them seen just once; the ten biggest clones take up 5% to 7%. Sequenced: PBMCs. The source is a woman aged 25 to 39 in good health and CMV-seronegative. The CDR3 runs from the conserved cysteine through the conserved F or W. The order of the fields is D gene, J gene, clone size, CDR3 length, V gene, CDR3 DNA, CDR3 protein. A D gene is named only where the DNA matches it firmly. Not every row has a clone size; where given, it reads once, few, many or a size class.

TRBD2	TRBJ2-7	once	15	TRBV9	TGTGCCAGCAGCGTAGGGGCGGGGGGCACCTACGAGCAGTACTTC	CASSVGAGGTYEQYF
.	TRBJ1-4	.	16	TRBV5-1	TGCGCCAGCAGCTTGTTCGGTGATAAGGGTACTGAAAAACTGTTTTTT	CASSLFGDKGTEKLFF
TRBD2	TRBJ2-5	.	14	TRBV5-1	TGCGCCAGCGGGACTAGCGGGAGATCGGAGACCCAGTACTTC	CASGTSGRSETQYF
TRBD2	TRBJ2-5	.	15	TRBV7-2	TGTGCCAGCTCGGCGGGGGGCGGGGGTGTGGAGACCCAGTACTTC	CASSAGGGGVETQYF
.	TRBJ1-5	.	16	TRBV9	TGTGCCAGCAGCGTAGGCGCTCAGGGTGGCAATCAGCCCCAGCATTTT	CASSVGAQGGNQPQHF
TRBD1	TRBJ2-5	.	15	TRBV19	TGTGCCAGTAGTATCCGGCGGACAGGGGAAGAGACCCAGTACTTC	CASSIRRTGEETQYF
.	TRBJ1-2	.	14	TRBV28	TGTGCCAGCAGGTCCTTACGGGGACCCTATGGCTACACCTTC	CASRSLRGPYGYTF
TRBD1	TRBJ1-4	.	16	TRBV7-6	TGTGCCAGCAGCTCTTACCCGGGACAGGGGTTTGAAAAACTGTTTTTT	CASSSYPGQGFEKLFF
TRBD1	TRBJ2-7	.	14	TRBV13	TGTGCCAGCAGCTTAGTCGGGACAGGGAACGAGCAGTACTTC	CASSLVGTGNEQYF
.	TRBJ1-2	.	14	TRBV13	TGTGCCAGCAGCTTAGGAGGAGGACTCGGGGGCTACACCTTC	CASSLGGGLGGYTF